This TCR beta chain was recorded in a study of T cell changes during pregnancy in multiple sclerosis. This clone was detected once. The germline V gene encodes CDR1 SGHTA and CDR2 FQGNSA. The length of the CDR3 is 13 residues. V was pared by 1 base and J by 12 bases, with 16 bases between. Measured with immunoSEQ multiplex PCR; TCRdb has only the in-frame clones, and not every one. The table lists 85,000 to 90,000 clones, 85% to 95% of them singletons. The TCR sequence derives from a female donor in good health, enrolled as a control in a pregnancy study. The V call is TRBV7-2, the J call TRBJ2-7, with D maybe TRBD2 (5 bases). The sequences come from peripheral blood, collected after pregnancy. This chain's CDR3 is CASSLGQTTPPYF. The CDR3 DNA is TGTGCCAGCAGCTTAGGGCAGACTACTCCTCCGTACTTC.